The rows below give T cell receptor beta chains drawn from one sample of a study of cytomegalovirus exposure and HLA in healthy donors. Sequenced by immunoSEQ multiplex PCR; TCRdb stores in-frame clones only, minus some. The table shows approximately 140,000 clones, with under 90% occurring only once. Sequences were obtained from PBMCs. The receptors derive from a man in his late teens or twenties in good health and CMV-seronegative. CDR3s include the opening cysteine and the closing phenylalanine or tryptophan.

14 | TRBV6-5 | CASRQQGADYEQYF
13 | TRBV5-1 | CASSVGTALEAFF
16 | TRBV7-6 | CASTEAAGGPYNEQFF
18 | TRBV6-1 | CASSEYSPGGLTNEKLFF
12 | TRBV2 | CASSDVEGVLTF
15 | TRBV5-1 | CASSFLQGSGDTQYF
14 | TRBV29-1 | CSVVGLAGSYEQYF
15 | TRBV5-4 | CASRPRGLGNTEAFF
14 | TRBV14 | CASSQGGRDYGYTF
15 | TRBV10-3 | CAISADRGKISPLHF
12 | TRBV7-9 | CASNRETYGYTF
13 | TRBV28 | CASSQSLGNTIYF
16 | TRBV6-6 | CASVAGGAPLNQPQHF
13 | TRBV5-1 | CASRGGQGDGYTF
13 | TRBV14 | CASSEQPNTEAFF
13 | TRBV30 | CAWSVSSNQPQHF
14 | TRBV18 | CASSPGGLPYEQYF
17 | TRBV5-4 | CASIILAGGPGANVLTF